The subject of this entry is one TCR beta chain. What it binds is not known. The data originate from a study of identical twins. In germline, CDR1 is LGHNT, CDR2 FRNRAP. The V and J ends lost 2 bases and 6 bases, in that order; junction bases with no gene match: 3. The CDR3 contains 14 residues. Study observations and caveats: Memory repertoires showed no such pattern, whereas abundant cord blood beta clonotypes carried fewer insertions. The study drew conclusions from cross-sectional statistical analysis, not from following the same donors.

Unique molecular identifiers were present on the cDNA, and a universal primer site came from template switching. TCRdb used MiXCR to reprocess the 5' RACE reads, holding one entry per CDR3 protein. The sample has roughly 250,000 distinct CDR3 sequences, about 14% seen once. Sequencing input: memory (CD45RO+) T cells sorted from blood. This receptor was taken from a woman aged 18-29 years in good health. The genes are TRBV12-5 and TRBJ2-2, with 7 bases fitting TRBD2. The CDR3 bases are TGTGCTAGTGGTTTGATGAGCGGGGCCGGGGAGCTGTTTTTT. It codes for CASGLMSGAGELFF.